One sample yielded the 30 T cell receptor beta chains listed below, sequenced in a study of shared clonotypes between healthy human individuals. Some clones are missing from TCRdb's copy, which holds only in-frame ones; the method was immunoSEQ multiplex PCR. Among 2,500,000 or so clones listed, roughly 92% were seen once. The sample comprised naive CD4+ T cells from PBMCs. Subset: CD45RA+ positively selected. Receptors were obtained from a man in his late teens or twenties in good health. Some clones in this sample may be carry-over from other donors' samples.

On this clone: Within the sample, other DNA sequences also encode this same CDR3. The chain employs TRBV5-1 and TRBJ2-6; no definite D call. The germline V and J ends were trimmed by 5 bases and 3 bases, with 6 bases remaining between them. Germline V CDR1 and CDR2: SGHRS, YFSETQ. The length of the CDR3 is 13 residues. The CDR3 is CASRESGANVLTF. DNA of the CDR3: TGCGCCAGCAGAGAAAGTGGGGCCAACGTCCTGACTTTC.

The chain carries TRBV7-3 and TRBJ2-5, with D uncertain. The J call may be mistaken, given a closer DNA end match to TRBJ2-7. Germline V gene sequence: CDR1 SGHTA, CDR2 FQGTGA. The CDR3 covers 15 residues. The CDR3 DNA follows: TGTGCCAGCAGCCCAGAAGGATATGGATCCTACGAGCAGTACTTC. Protein sequence: CASSPEGYGSYEQYF.

The table lists this clone with a count of one. The chain is built from TRBV6-1 and TRBJ2-7, with D tentatively TRBD2 (5 bases). The V end was cut by 5 bases, the J end by 7 bases, with 12 bases between. Germline V lookup: CDR1 MNHNS, CDR2 SASEGT. This CDR3 spans 12 amino acids. The CDR3 is CASSPREREQYF. The CDR3, as DNA: TGTGCCAGCAGTCCTAGGGAGAGGGAGCAGTACTTC.

The rearrangement uses TRBV18 and TRBJ2-1, with TRBD2 matching 8 bases. The CDR3 runs to 15 residues. Losses at the gene ends were 2 bases for V and 4 bases for J; bases not matched to a gene: 4. Germline loops: CDR1 KGHSH, CDR2 LQKENI. CDR3 in amino acids: CASSPSGSLYNEQFF. Written as DNA, the CDR3 is TGTGCCAGCTCACCAAGCGGGAGCTTGTACAATGAGCAGTTCTTC.

CDR3 protein: CASSPGQGALGVLTF. CDR3 nucleotides: TGTGCCAGCTCACCCGGACAGGGGGCCCTAGGCGTCCTGACTTTC. This rearrangement joins TRBV18 to TRBJ2-6, with 11 bases matching TRBD1. Germline CDR1 is KGHSH and CDR2 is LQKENI. The V segment lost 3 bases and the J segment 12 bases; nucleotides outside the gene matches: 7. The CDR3 is made up of 15 amino acids.

V usage is TRBV5-6 and J usage is TRBJ1-3; 10 bases map to TRBD1. This CDR3 region has 16 residues. Germline CDR1 is SGHDT and CDR2 is YYEEEE. The V and J ends lost 1 base and 1 base, in that order; junction bases with no gene match: 2. The CDR3 nucleotides read TGTGCCAGCAGCTTGATGGACAGGGGGTCTGGAAACACCATATATTTT. Amino acid sequence: CASSLMDRGSGNTIYF. The full variable domain, in which reference TRBV5-6 and TRBJ1-3 provide the parts outside the CDR3, is DAGVTQSPTHLIKTRGQQVTLRCSPKSGHDTVSWYQQALGQGPQFIFQYYEEEERQRGNFPDRFSGHQFPNYSSELNVNALLLGDSALYLCASSLMDRGSGNTIYFGEGSWLTVV.

The chain combines TRBV27 with TRBJ2-7; 9 bases line up with TRBD1. The CDR3 has 15 residues. V lost 8 bases, J lost 5 bases, and 13 bases stayed unmatched. Germline-derived CDR1 and CDR2 are MNHEY and SMNVEV (reference sequence). The CDR3 region is CASVGRRTGAHEQYF. The CDR3 DNA sequence: TGTGCCAGCGTGGGTCGACGGACAGGGGCCCACGAGCAGTACTTC.

This rearrangement joins TRBV25-1 to TRBJ1-4; TRBD1 agrees at 8 bases. The length of the CDR3 is 15 residues. Germline V gene sequence: CDR1 MGHDK, CDR2 SYGVNS. J lost 6 bases, V lost 3 bases, and 6 bases had no gene match. The CDR3: CASSDPGQGDEKLFF. The CDR3, as DNA: TGTGCCAGCAGTGACCCCGGACAGGGAGATGAAAAACTGTTTTTT.

The chain recombines TRBV12-1 with TRBJ1-5; the table's D call of TRBD1 was not tested on the DNA. TRBV12-1 is listed as a pseudogene. The CDR3 extends over 13 amino acids. The CDR3 loop reads CASSPDRTNEKHF. As DNA, the CDR3 is TGTGCCAGCAGCCCTGACAGGACGAATGAGAAGCATTTT.

The V and J genes are TRBV5-1 and TRBJ2-5; D is unclear. CDR1 and CDR2 (germline): SGHRS, YFSETQ. Trimming shortened V by 3 bases and J by 2 bases, and 14 bases separated the two germline ends. The CDR3 has 15 amino acids. The CDR3 sequence: CASSWKVGRQETQYF. The CDR3 bases are TGCGCCAGCAGCTGGAAGGTCGGACGGCAAGAGACCCAGTACTTC.

The genes are TRBV27 and TRBJ2-7; 12 bases align to TRBD1. This CDR3 region has 15 residues. CDR1 is MNHEY and CDR2 is SMNVEV in the germline V gene (reference sequence). V lost 4 bases, J lost 4 bases, and 5 bases stayed unmatched. CDR3: CASSWGQGAGYEQYF. CDR3 nucleotide sequence: TGTGCCAGCAGTTGGGGACAGGGGGCGGGATACGAGCAGTACTTC.

This clone was seen a single time. The sample has other DNA sequences that encode this CDR3 too. The chain carries TRBV29-1 and TRBJ2-3; D call uncertain. The CDR3 consists of 12 residues. Trimming left V 3 bases short and J 0 bases short, with 4 bases between. Per germline, CDR1 SQVTM and CDR2 ANQGSEA. The CDR3 is CSVDASTDTQYF. In DNA, the CDR3 is TGCAGCGTTGATGCTAGCACAGATACGCAGTATTTT.

The rearrangement links TRBV28 to TRBJ2-3; D might be TRBD1 (5 bases). Trimming pared 6 bases from V and 8 bases from J, leaving 12 bases between. This CDR3 comprises 12 residues. Germline assignment: CDR1 MDHEN and CDR2 SYDVKM. This chain's CDR3 is CASRLRVGTQYF. CDR3 sequence (DNA): TGTGCCAGCAGGCTCAGGGTTGGTACGCAGTATTTT. Complete variable domain (other parts from reference TRBV28 and TRBJ2-3): DVKVTQSSRYLVKRTGEKVFLECVQDMDHENMFWYRQDPGLGLRLIYFSYDVKMKEKGDIPEGYSVSREKKERFSLILESASTNQTSMYLCASRLRVGTQYFGPGTRLTVL.

Points on this clone: Other DNA sequences in the same sample also yield this CDR3. The rearrangement joins TRBV6-4 to TRBJ2-2, with D possibly matching TRBD1 (5 bases). Per the germline V gene, CDR1 is MRHNA and CDR2 is SNTAGT. Trimming removed 6 bases at V and 0 bases at J, with 8 bases between. CDR3 length equals 14 residues. CDR3 sequence (DNA): TGTGCCAGCAGCGCAGGGCCGAACACCGGGGAGCTGTTTTTT. It translates to CASSAGPNTGELFF.

J is TRBJ2-3 and V is TRBV7-3, with 9 positions matching TRBD2. Germline assignment: CDR1 SGHTA and CDR2 FQGTGA. V shed 2 bases, J shed 0 bases, and the junction held 6 bases outside the gene matches. The CDR3 has 17 amino acids. The CDR3 sequence is CASSLLGSGSSTDTQYF. The CDR3 DNA reads as TGTGCCAGCAGCTTACTCGGTAGCGGGAGCAGCACAGATACGCAGTATTTT.

The V gene is TRBV28, the J gene TRBJ2-7; D ambiguous. Per germline, CDR1 MDHEN and CDR2 SYDVKM. The CDR3 is 13 amino acids. V dropped 5 bases and J dropped 1 base, with 9 bases sitting between them. This CDR3 reads CASSGQNSYEQYF. The CDR3 coding sequence is TGTGCCAGCAGTGGGCAGAATTCCTACGAGCAGTACTTC.

V is TRBV18 and J is TRBJ1-5, with a tentative D call TRBD1 (6 bases). This CDR3 has 15 amino acids. Trimming took 3 bases from V and 5 from J, leaving 14 bases between them. Germline V lookup: CDR1 KGHSH, CDR2 LQKENI. The CDR3 loop reads CASSPVGQWDQPQHF. The CDR3 DNA follows: TGTGCCAGCTCACCCGTCGGACAGTGGGATCAGCCCCAGCATTTT.

The chain carries TRBV9 and TRBJ2-7; 9 bases are a match to TRBD1. CDR1 and CDR2 from the germline V gene are SGDLS and YYNGEE. The CDR3 runs 14 residues. J lost 2 bases, V lost 6 bases, and 6 bases had no gene match. The CDR3: CASTLGQGPYEQYF. The CDR3 coding sequence is TGTGCCAGCACTCTCGGACAGGGGCCCTACGAGCAGTACTTC.

This clone came up a few times. V and J are TRBV14 and TRBJ2-2; unclear D gene. Germline values: CDR1 SGHDN, CDR2 FVKESK. V was clipped by 4 bases and J by 5 bases, with 2 bases between them. The CDR3 totals 11 residues. The CDR3 sequence is CASSRTGELFF. CDR3 DNA sequence: TGTGCCAGCAGCCGGACCGGGGAGCTGTTTTTT.

Ten or more counts support this clone. Other DNA sequences from this sample encode an identical CDR3 as well. The CDR3 spells CASRTPMNTEAFF. DNA of the CDR3: TGTGCCAGCAGGACACCTATGAACACTGAAGCTTTCTTT. The V call is TRBV28, the J call TRBJ1-1; no definite D call. V shed 6 bases and J shed 0 bases, with 8 bases lying between them. This CDR3 region has 13 residues. CDR1 and CDR2 from the germline V gene are MDHEN and SYDVKM.

This chain joins TRBV28 and TRBJ1-3; D is perhaps TRBD1 (6 bases). The CDR3 extends over 16 amino acids. V was cut by 2 bases and J by 3 bases, with 14 bases left in between. Germline CDR1 is MDHEN and CDR2 is SYDVKM. CDR3 sequence: CASSLGGAGHGNTIYF. CDR3 nucleotide sequence: TGTGCCAGCAGTTTAGGGGGGGCTGGTCATGGAAACACCATATATTTT.

This clone was observed once. The V and J genes are TRBV5-1 and TRBJ2-3; tentative D call: TRBD2 (6 bases). V was trimmed by 5 bases and J by 2 bases, leaving 12 bases between them. This CDR3 has 14 residues. Germline CDR1 SGHRS, CDR2 YFSETQ. Here the CDR3 DNA reads TGCGCCAGCAGGCCCCGGGAGTTCACAGATACGCAGTATTTT. It translates to CASRPREFTDTQYF.

In its sample, this clone was seen many times. V usage is TRBV7-9 and J usage is TRBJ2-1; D may correspond to TRBD1 or TRBD2 (5 bases each). Trimming cost V 1 base and J 14 bases, with 18 bases left between them. The CDR3 has 14 residues. The germline V gene encodes CDR1 SEHNR and CDR2 FQNEAQ (reference sequence). CDR3 protein: CASSLGGRGVGEFF. As DNA, the CDR3 is TGTGCCAGCAGCTTAGGAGGCCGGGGCGTTGGCGAGTTCTTC. Supplemented by reference TRBV7-9 and TRBJ2-1, the full variable domain reads DTGVSQNPRHKITKRGQNVTFRCDPISEHNRLYWYRQTLGQGPEFLTYFQNEAQLEKSRLLSDRFSAERPKGSFSTLEIQRTEQGDSAMYLCASSLGGRGVGEFFGPGTRLTVL.

J is TRBJ2-3 and V is TRBV28; perhaps TRBD1 as D (6 bases). Trimming stripped 5 bases from V and 5 bases from J, with 11 bases between. Germline CDR1 reads MDHEN; CDR2 reads SYDVKM. This CDR3 is built from 13 residues. The DNA for the CDR3 is TGTGCCAGCAGTGCATTCAGGGGAGATACGCAGTATTTT. Amino acids: CASSAFRGDTQYF. Combining the CDR3 with reference TRBV28 and TRBJ2-3 gives the whole variable domain DVKVTQSSRYLVKRTGEKVFLECVQDMDHENMFWYRQDPGLGLRLIYFSYDVKMKEKGDIPEGYSVSREKKERFSLILESASTNQTSMYLCASSAFRGDTQYFGPGTRLTVL.

The chain carries TRBV28 and TRBJ1-4, with D maybe TRBD1 (5 bases). The CDR3 runs to 16 residues. Germline CDR1 MDHEN, CDR2 SYDVKM. V was clipped by 8 bases and J by 8 bases, with 24 bases between them. CDR3 sequence (DNA): TGTGCCAGCCGTGTGGGTAGCCGGGGAGGGGTGGAAAAACTGTTTTTT. This gives the protein CASRVGSRGGVEKLFF.

This clone occurred a few times. This sequence joins TRBV10-1 and TRBJ1-5; 7 positions match TRBD1. CDR1 and CDR2 (germline): WNHNN, SYGVQD (reference sequence). The CDR3 is 15 amino acids. Trimming took 3 bases from V and 3 from J; bases not matched to a gene: 5. Here the CDR3 reads CASSDPGQFNQPQHF. The CDR3 DNA reads as TGCGCCAGCAGTGACCCGGGACAGTTCAATCAGCCCCAGCATTTT.

Comment on this clone: This sample includes further DNA sequences coding for the same CDR3. The chain recombines TRBV5-1 with TRBJ2-7; 10 nucleotides line up with TRBD2. After removal of 2 bases from V and 0 bases from J, the junction contained 2 bases not matched to a gene. CDR3 length: 15 residues. Germline CDR1 SGHRS, CDR2 YFSETQ. CDR3 region: CASSLSGRGSYEQYF. The CDR3 DNA reads TGCGCCAGCAGCTTAAGCGGGAGGGGCTCCTACGAGCAGTACTTC.

The chain carries TRBV5-5 and TRBJ1-3; a possible D gene is TRBD1 (5 bases). The CDR3 contains 18 residues. In germline, CDR1 is SGHKS, CDR2 YYEKEE (reference sequence). Trimming took off 3 bases at V and 1 base at J, with 20 bases between the two ends. The CDR3 is CASSSRAGGASSGNTIYF. DNA of the CDR3: TGTGCCAGCAGCTCAAGGGCAGGAGGGGCCTCATCTGGAAACACCATATATTTT.

The chain has TRBV7-9 and TRBJ2-3; no reliable D call. Trimming took 4 bases from V and 2 from J, leaving 10 bases between them. CDR1 and CDR2 from the germline V gene are SEHNR and FQNEAQ (reference sequence). The CDR3 totals 14 residues. The CDR3 region has the DNA TGTGCCAGCAGCTCCAACAGTTACACAGATACGCAGTATTTT. Translating it yields CASSSNSYTDTQYF.

The chain uses TRBV19 and TRBJ2-7; D is possibly TRBD2 (6 bases). Trimming took off 3 bases at V and 4 bases at J, with 16 bases between the two ends. Germline V gene sequence: CDR1 LNHDA, CDR2 SQIVND (reference sequence). The CDR3 has 15 amino acids. CDR3: CASSITSTEGYEQYF. CDR3 sequence (DNA): TGTGCCAGTAGTATTACTAGCACCGAGGGATACGAGCAGTACTTC.